The present T cell receptor beta chain was sequenced within a study of CD8+CD57+ T cells in acquired aplastic anemia. Overall study: Sorted cells (CD4+ and CD8+) yielded DNA amounts that averaged about 3.1 ug. Whole-study results and caveats: Patients and controls turned out to have 25 to 30 CD8+ CDR3 sequences in common.

This clonotype was counted ten times or more. The antigen remains unidentified. Patients who underwent sequencing had shown CD8+CD57+ cell expansion by flow cytometry. All participating patients were living with severe acquired aplastic anemia. No patient had been given any therapy when blood was sampled. CDR1 and CDR2 (germline): LNHDA, SQIVND (reference sequence). V was trimmed by 7 bases and J by 6 bases, leaving 10 bases between them. The CDR3 consists of 11 residues. It was genomic DNA that served as the template for profiling TCR beta VDJ and CDR3. TCRdb redid the calling of the reads with MiXCR, one entry per CDR3 protein. The repertoire holds approximately 170,000 distinct CDR3 sequences, with roughly 45% as singletons.

The chain recombines TRBV19 with TRBJ2-7, with D possibly being TRBD1 (6 bases). This TCR derives from a human donor with aplastic anemia. The sequencing input was sorted CD4+, CD8+, or CD8+CD57+ T cells (not recorded which) from PBMCs. CDR3: CASKGVGEQYF. CDR3 DNA sequence: TGTGCCAGTAAGGGGGTGGGCGAGCAGTACTTC.